This TCR beta chain was obtained from a study of Graves' ophthalmopathy and Graves' hyperthyroidism. Researchers took RNA transcripts and amplified TCR beta CDR3 regions from them. An opening RT-PCR round employed HTBI primers and preceded a second-round multiplex PCR. MiXCR, applied by TCRdb to the multiplex PCR reads, yields one record per CDR3 protein. Of around 400,000 distinct CDR3 sequences detected, 20% to 25% appear once; the ten largest clones hold roughly 3.2%. The V segment lost 6 bases and the J segment 6 bases; nucleotides outside the gene matches: 5. CDR1 is MDHEN, CDR2 SYDVKM, per germline. This CDR3 is 14 amino acids long. This clonotype was detected ten times or more.

The chain recombines TRBV28 with TRBJ2-4; 10 bases fit TRBD1. The TCR originated in a woman in her late teens or twenties with stable Graves' hyperthyroidism. Sequencing input: peripheral blood. The CDR3 spells CASRPRQGANIQYF. CDR3 DNA: TGTGCCAGCAGACCTCGACAGGGGGCAAACATTCAGTACTTC.